Included here is one TCR beta chain sequence, with context. The data derive from a study of blood T cell repertoires in COVID-19. About the research overall: The analysed material was cDNA or gDNA that came from T cells, B-cell-depleted T cells, or PBMCs.

From germline, CDR1 is SQVTM and CDR2 ANQGSEA. The CDR3 has 12 amino acids. V lost 4 bases and J lost 6, with 13 bases in between. In the study's own analysis: Scientists estimated how many nucleated cells there were by amplifying reference gene primers. Clones were sequenced by immunoSEQ multiplex PCR, and TCRdb holds only the in-frame ones, with some missing. That table is the source of V, J and clone size, and D and trimming were worked out from the DNA. The profile shows fewer than 200,000 clones, just under 90% of them singletons. Patients of the Seattle cohort, enrolled during active infection, were followed longitudinally.

The genes are TRBV29-1 and TRBJ2-7, with a possible D match to TRBD1 (5 bases). The sample was peripheral blood. This clonotype was sampled from a woman in her 70s with COVID-19, enrolled during active disease. CDR3 sequence: CSVGRTGSEQYF. The CDR3 DNA sequence: TGCAGCGTTGGCCGAACAGGCTCCGAGCAGTACTTC.